This is a list of T cell receptor beta chains from one sample in a study of blood T cells in healthy people across ages. TCRdb recomputed calls from the 5' RACE reads with MiXCR, one row per CDR3 protein. The sample shows 730,000 or so distinct CDR3 sequences, roughly two fifths of them seen only once. The sequencing input was blood. Receptors were obtained from a man older than 75 in good health. Each CDR3 is given with its conserved first and last residue. The D gene is left open where the match is weak. Part of the rows lack a size; the others show once, few, many or a class for expanded clones.

v_gene	d_gene	j_gene	abundance	CDR3nt	CDR3aa
TRBV7-8	-	TRBJ2-7	many	TGTGCCAGCAGCTTGAACCCGGAGTATCTTGCCTACGAGCAGTACTTC	CASSLNPEYLAYEQYF
TRBV27	TRBD1	TRBJ1-2	-	TGTGCCAGCAGTTTCCAGGGGGCTGGGTATGGCTACACCTTC	CASSFQGAGYGYTF
TRBV6-5	TRBD1	TRBJ2-3	few	TGTGCCAGCAGTTACCGTACTACAGGGGGGCAATCAGATACGCAGTATTTT	CASSYRTTGGQSDTQYF
TRBV7-9	TRBD1	TRBJ1-4	few	TGTGCCAGCAGCTTAGCAACAGGGGAAAATGAAAAACTGTTTTTT	CASSLATGENEKLFF
TRBV6-2/TRBV6-3	TRBD2	TRBJ2-2	-	TGTGCCAGCAAGCACCGGGACTACTCGAACACCGGGGAGCTGTTTTTT	CASKHRDYSNTGELFF
TRBV6-5	-	TRBJ2-1	once	TGTGCCAGCAGTTCGTGGGGGCAGCACAATGAGCAGTTCTTC	CASSSWGQHNEQFF
TRBV20-1	-	TRBJ2-7	-	TGCAGTGCTAGTTGGGCTCCATACAATGAGCAGTACTTC	CSASWAPYNEQYF
TRBV20-1	-	TRBJ2-7	-	TGCAGTGCTGCCTTCGAACTCAGCTCCTACGAGCAGTACTTC	CSAAFELSSYEQYF
TRBV7-2	TRBD1	TRBJ2-7	few	TGTGCCAGCAGCTTATCGACAGGGGATTCCTACGAGCAGTACTTC	CASSLSTGDSYEQYF
TRBV7-2	TRBD1	TRBJ2-7	-	TGTGCCAGCAGCGACAGGGTTGGCGAGCAGTACTTC	CASSDRVGEQYF
TRBV30	-	TRBJ2-1	once	TGTGCCTGGAGGACTACCTCCTACAATGAGCAGTTCTTC	CAWRTTSYNEQFF
TRBV7-2	-	TRBJ2-5	many	TGTGCCAGCAGCCCTAGTGGAGGTGCAGAGACCCAGTACTTC	CASSPSGGAETQYF
TRBV3-1	TRBD2	TRBJ2-7	-	TGTGCCAGCAGTCCGCGAACTAGCGTCACCTACGAGCAGTACTTC	CASSPRTSVTYEQYF
TRBV30	TRBD2	TRBJ2-7	-	TGTGCCTGGAGTGTAGGGACTAGCGGTATAGAACAGTACTTC	CAWSVGTSGIEQYF
TRBV7-2	TRBD2	TRBJ2-1	-	TGTGCCAGCAGCTTAGGACTAGCGGGGGCCGACAATGAGCAGTTCTTC	CASSLGLAGADNEQFF
TRBV6-5	-	TRBJ2-3	many	TGTGCCAGCGTTGGGGCCACAGATACGCAGTATTTT	CASVGATDTQYF
TRBV18	TRBD1	TRBJ2-1	few	TGTGCCAGCTCACCCTACGAGGGACAGGGATGGGATGAGCAGTTCTTC	CASSPYEGQGWDEQFF
TRBV4-1	TRBD1	TRBJ2-7	few	TGCGCCAGCAGCCCGGGACAGTTGATCGCCTACGAGCAGTACTTC	CASSPGQLIAYEQYF
TRBV12-3/TRBV12-4	TRBD1	TRBJ2-5	-	TGTGCCAGCACCACCGGGACAGGGAGAGAGACCCAGTACTTC	CASTTGTGRETQYF
TRBV27	TRBD1	TRBJ2-3	-	TGTGCCAGCAGGCCGGGACAGGGGGCTGTTTATACGCAGTATTTT	CASRPGQGAVYTQYF
TRBV20-1	TRBD2	TRBJ2-7	-	TGCAGTGCTAATAGACTAGCGGTCCGCCCCTACGAGCAGTACTTC	CSANRLAVRPYEQYF
TRBV7-2	TRBD2	TRBJ2-1	-	TGTGCCAGCAGTCTTACCGGGACTAGCCTCAACAATGAGCAGTTCTTC	CASSLTGTSLNNEQFF
TRBV7-6	TRBD1	TRBJ1-4	-	TGTGCCAGCAGCGAAATGGACAGGGGCAATGAAAAACTGTTTTTT	CASSEMDRGNEKLFF
TRBV7-2	-	TRBJ2-7	-	TGTGCCAGCAGCCGTGGGGGTAATGGGTACGAGCAGTACTTC	CASSRGGNGYEQYF
TRBV20-1	-	TRBJ2-5	-	TGCAGTGCTCTTATAGCAATACAAGAGACCCAGTACTTC	CSALIAIQETQYF
TRBV6-6	-	TRBJ1-1	few	TGTGCCAGCAGTTACGAGACGGAGTACAGAGCTTTCTTT	CASSYETEYRAFF
TRBV28	TRBD2	TRBJ2-1	few	TGTGCCAGCTCTAGCGGGAGTTCCCACTGGCCGTTCTTC	CASSSGSSHWPFF
TRBV4-3	-	TRBJ2-3	many	TGCGCCAGCAGCCAAGGCCCAGGGGGCACAGATACGCAGTATTTT	CASSQGPGGTDTQYF
TRBV6-2/TRBV6-3	TRBD2	TRBJ2-3	few	TGTGCCAGCAGCCGCGGGACTAGTAGAGATACGCAGTATTTT	CASSRGTSRDTQYF
TRBV5-1	-	TRBJ2-7	-	TGCGCCAGCAGCTTGCCCGGGACCGAGCAGTACTTC	CASSLPGTEQYF
TRBV5-1	TRBD2	TRBJ2-7	few	TGCGCCAGCCCAGAAGCGGGAGGATGGGTCTCCAATGAGCAGTACTTC	CASPEAGGWVSNEQYF
TRBV6-1	-	TRBJ1-1	-	TGTGCCAGCAATCCTCCTCGCATCGTGAACACTGAAGCTTTCTTT	CASNPPRIVNTEAFF
TRBV7-2	TRBD1	TRBJ2-3	many	TGTGCCAGCAGCTCGGGACAGACCACAGATACGCAGTATTTT	CASSSGQTTDTQYF
TRBV30	TRBD2	TRBJ2-3	-	TGTGCCTGGGGTCGGGAAGCGGGAGCGACAGATACGCAGTATTTT	CAWGREAGATDTQYF
TRBV6-1	-	TRBJ1-1	-	TGTGCCAGCATTGCACAGGGAGAAGCTTTCTTT	CASIAQGEAFF
TRBV7-8	TRBD2	TRBJ2-5	many	TGTGCCAGCAGCAAGGACCGAGCGGGAGGATTGGAGACCCAGTACTTC	CASSKDRAGGLETQYF
TRBV11-3	TRBD2	TRBJ2-1	few	TGTGCCAGCAGCCCTACTAGCGCCCACAATGAGCAGTTCTTC	CASSPTSAHNEQFF
TRBV7-2	-	TRBJ2-1	few	TGTGCCAGCAGCCCCCCTACCCGATACAATGAGCAGTTCTTC	CASSPPTRYNEQFF
TRBV27	-	TRBJ1-4	-	TGTGCCAGCAGTCTCCGGACAGATTCAGCTTGGGGGAATGAAAAACTGTTTTTT	CASSLRTDSAWGNEKLFF
TRBV28	-	TRBJ1-2	few	TGTGCCAGCAGGCTAAACTATGGCTACACCTTC	CASRLNYGYTF
TRBV20-1	TRBD1	TRBJ1-5	-	TGCAGTGCTAGGCCCGGGACAGGGGGCATAAGCAATCAGCCCCAGCATTTT	CSARPGTGGISNQPQHF
TRBV6-5	TRBD1	TRBJ2-7	-	TGTGCCAGCAATCCACAGGGGCCGAGCTCCTACGAGCAGTACTTC	CASNPQGPSSYEQYF
TRBV4-2	-	TRBJ2-7	few	TGTGCCAGCAGCCTGGGAGCGAGTACTTACAATGAGCAGTACTTC	CASSLGASTYNEQYF
TRBV7-9	TRBD1	TRBJ2-5	-	TGTGCCAGCAGCTTACAAGGGACAGGGAAATCTAATGGGCAGTACTTC	CASSLQGTGKSNGQYF
TRBV25-1	-	TRBJ2-1	-	TGTGCGACCGCAGGGTGGGTAATCGATGAGCAGTTCTTC	CATAGWVIDEQFF
TRBV4-2	-	TRBJ1-2	once	TGTGCCAGCAGCCAGAAGGCCGGGACACCGGACTATGGCTACACCTTC	CASSQKAGTPDYGYTF
TRBV2	-	TRBJ2-3	-	TGTGCCAGCAGTGGCTACGGACAGCGCACAGATACGCAGTATTTT	CASSGYGQRTDTQYF